This entry lists 22 T cell receptor beta chains sequenced from one sample in a study of cytomegalovirus exposure and HLA in healthy donors. The PCR had 60 Vbeta and 13 Jbeta primers. Sequenced by immunoSEQ multiplex PCR; TCRdb stores in-frame clones only, minus some. The sample holds roughly 160,000 clones, around 77% seen once. The source material was PBMCs. All receptors come from a man aged 50 or older in good health and CMV-seropositive.

This clone was detected only once. This chain links TRBV14 with TRBJ2-5, with D maybe TRBD2 (6 bases). Trimming shortened V by 2 bases and J by 14 bases, and 15 bases separated the two germline ends. Per germline, CDR1 SGHDN and CDR2 FVKESK. The CDR3 length is 12 residues. The chain's CDR3 is CASSQRRDWLYF. The CDR3 nucleotides are TGTGCCAGCAGCCAACGCCGGGACTGGCTCTACTTC.

A single count supports this clone. The chain uses TRBV11-2 and TRBJ1-4; 7 bases match TRBD1. Germline V CDR1 and CDR2: SGHAT, FQNNGV. The J segment lost 5 bases and the V segment lost 2 bases, leaving 5 bases of the junction unmatched. This CDR3 contains 15 residues. The CDR3 sequence: CASSLLGQRNEKLFF. In nucleotides, the CDR3 is TGTGCCAGCAGCTTACTGGGACAGAGAAATGAAAAACTGTTTTTT.

This clone was observed once. The chain has TRBV6-5 and TRBJ1-4, with D perhaps TRBD1 (6 bases). Per the germline V gene, CDR1 is MNHEY and CDR2 is SVGAGI. This CDR3 comprises 14 residues. Trimming stripped 6 bases from V and 8 bases from J, with 16 bases between. CDR3 coding DNA: TGTGCCAGCAGCTGGACAGAGGGTAGCGAAAAACTGTTTTTT. This sequence encodes CASSWTEGSEKLFF.

V usage is TRBV6-1 and J usage is TRBJ2-1, with a possible D match to TRBD1 (5 bases). Germline V gene lookup returns CDR1 MNHNS and CDR2 SASEGT. The CDR3 covers 16 residues. V lost 3 bases and J 5 bases, leaving 17 bases between the germline ends. This CDR3 reads CASSDQGPAVNNEQFF. The DNA of the CDR3 is TGTGCCAGCAGTGACCAGGGCCCCGCAGTGAACAATGAGCAGTTCTTC.

J is TRBJ2-5 and V is TRBV30; 9 bases map to TRBD2. This CDR3 comprises 16 residues. The junction had 12 bases not matched to a gene; V was cut back by 2 bases and J by 5 bases. In germline, CDR1 is GTSNPN, CDR2 SVGIG (reference sequence). The CDR3 loop reads CAWSHFSGGWGETQYF. The CDR3 DNA reads as TGTGCCTGGAGTCATTTTAGCGGGGGCTGGGGGGAGACCCAGTACTTC.

The chain recombines TRBV7-8 with TRBJ2-3; no firm D call. CDR3 length: 16 residues. Germline CDR1 and CDR2: SGHVS and FQNEAQ. Trimming took off 1 base at V and 1 base at J, with 12 bases between the two ends. CDR3 amino acids: CASSLVGLGGTDTQYF. The CDR3 region has the DNA TGTGCCAGCAGCTTAGTTGGTCTGGGCGGCACAGATACGCAGTATTTT.

The CDR3 is CASSVRWGSGYGYTF. CDR3 DNA: TGTGCCAGTAGTGTCCGCTGGGGAAGCGGCTATGGCTACACCTTC. This sequence joins TRBV19 and TRBJ1-2; D uncertain. The V end was cut by 5 bases, the J end by 4 bases, with 17 bases between. This CDR3 is built from 15 residues. Germline CDR1 and CDR2: LNHDA and SQIVND (reference sequence).

The sample holds a few counts of this clone. The CDR3, as DNA: TGCGCCAGCAGCTTGGGAGGGGGTCGGGATGAAAAACTGTTTTTT. It specifies CASSLGGGRDEKLFF. This chain joins TRBV5-1 and TRBJ1-4, with TRBD1 as a possible D gene (6 bases). The CDR3 runs 15 residues. CDR1 and CDR2 from the germline V gene are SGHRS and YFSETQ. Trimming shortened V by 0 bases and J by 6 bases, and 12 bases separated the two germline ends.

The chain links TRBV5-6 to TRBJ2-7; TRBD1 is a possible D gene (5 bases). Trimming stripped 0 bases from V and 2 bases from J, with 15 bases between. CDR3 size: 16 residues. Germline V lookup: CDR1 SGHDT, CDR2 YYEEEE. CDR3 residues: CASSLGDRSVTYEQYF. CDR3 bases: TGTGCCAGCAGCTTGGGAGACAGATCCGTCACCTACGAGCAGTACTTC. The entire variable domain, with the rest obtained from reference TRBV5-6 and TRBJ2-7, is as follows: DAGVTQSPTHLIKTRGQQVTLRCSPKSGHDTVSWYQQALGQGPQFIFQYYEEEERQRGNFPDRFSGHQFPNYSSELNVNALLLGDSALYLCASSLGDRSVTYEQYFGPGTRLTVT.

The chain has TRBV11-1 and TRBJ2-5; perhaps TRBD1 as D (6 bases). Germline V gene data show CDR1 as SGHAT and CDR2 as FQDESV (reference sequence). The CDR3 covers 16 residues. V was cut by 7 bases and J by 2 bases, with 20 bases left in between. The CDR3 region is CASTLQGLNTQETQYF. The CDR3 DNA sequence: TGTGCCAGCACTCTCCAGGGGTTAAATACACAAGAGACCCAGTACTTC.

This clone appeared a single time. The chain combines TRBV27 with TRBJ1-5, with TRBD1 matching 7 bases. The V and J ends lost 5 bases and 7 bases, in that order; junction bases with no gene match: 8. Looked up from germline, CDR1 is MNHEY and CDR2 is SMNVEV (reference sequence). This CDR3 spans 14 amino acids. In DNA, the CDR3 is TGTGCCAGCAGTCTCCAGGGGGGACTGCAGCCCCAGCATTTT. It yields the protein CASSLQGGLQPQHF.

The V call is TRBV7-8, the J call TRBJ2-5; 8 bases are shared with TRBD1. Germline lookup yields CDR1 SGHVS and CDR2 FQNEAQ. Trimming removed 7 bases from V and 1 base from J; junction bases left unmatched: 11. The CDR3 covers 16 residues. The CDR3 reads CASIFGTGTGQETQYF. CDR3 nucleotides: TGTGCCAGCATCTTTGGCACTGGGACAGGCCAAGAGACCCAGTACTTC.

The CDR3 reads CASSRTGGTYEQYF. The CDR3 DNA reads as TGTGCCAGCAGCAGGACAGGGGGGACCTACGAGCAGTACTTC. The chain is built from TRBV9 and TRBJ2-7; 10 positions match TRBD1. Losses at the gene ends were 4 bases for V and 2 bases for J; bases not matched to a gene: 3. Germline CDR1 is SGDLS and CDR2 is YYNGEE. This CDR3 is 14 amino acids long.

The rearrangement links TRBV23-1 to TRBJ1-2, with a possible D match to TRBD1 (5 bases). TRBV23-1 is annotated as an ORF whose role is uncertain. With 2 bases removed from V and 3 bases from J, the gap between germline ends came to 13 bases. This CDR3 comprises 15 residues. CDR3 in amino acids: CASSQPFGGDYGYTF. The DNA for the CDR3 is TGCGCCAGCAGTCAACCTTTTGGGGGGGACTATGGCTACACCTTC.

The CDR3 coding sequence is TGTGCCAGCAGTTTGATCCTCCGGGGCACTGAAGCTTTCTTT. It is translated as CASSLILRGTEAFF. V is TRBV28 and J is TRBJ1-1; no firm D call. V was clipped by 3 bases and J by 4 bases, with 12 bases between them. This CDR3 comprises 14 residues. Germline CDR1 and CDR2: MDHEN and SYDVKM.

CDR3 coding DNA: TGTGCCAGCAGTTTAAGTCCCACAACTAACTATGGCTACACCTTC. Translated, it gives CASSLSPTTNYGYTF. The V gene is TRBV28, the J gene TRBJ1-2; unclear D gene. Germline values: CDR1 MDHEN, CDR2 SYDVKM. This CDR3 comprises 15 residues. Between the trimmed V and J ends, which lost 2 bases and 0 bases, there was a span of 10 bases.

The chain combines TRBV21-1 with TRBJ1-1; TRBD1, the D gene given by the table, was not confirmed from the DNA. TRBV21-1 corresponds to a pseudogene. The length of the CDR3 is 15 residues. Here the CDR3 reads CASSGWDRGNTEAFF. For the CDR3, the DNA is TGTGCCAGCAGCGGGTGGGACAGGGGGAACACTGAAGCTTTCTTT.

The chain carries TRBV5-6 and TRBJ2-5; 9 positions agree with TRBD1. The CDR3 consists of 14 residues. The germline V gene encodes CDR1 SGHDT and CDR2 YYEEEE. Trimming removed 4 bases from V and 11 bases from J; junction bases left unmatched: 12. This chain's CDR3 is CASSPGQGWKEQYF. The DNA of the CDR3 is TGTGCCAGCAGCCCCGGACAGGGGTGGAAAGAGCAGTACTTC.

This chain connects TRBV11-3 to TRBJ2-7; TRBD2 matches at 9 bases. The CDR3 length is 15 residues. Germline CDR1 SGHNT, CDR2 YENEEA. Losses at the gene ends were 4 bases for V and 0 bases for J; bases not matched to a gene: 4. Written as DNA, the CDR3 is TGTGCCAGCAGCTCGGCTAGCGGGGTCTCCTACGAGCAGTACTTC. This translates into CASSSASGVSYEQYF.

The rearrangement joins TRBV29-1 to TRBJ2-5; D is uncertain. Trimming removed 6 bases at V and 5 bases at J, with 10 bases between. The CDR3 runs to 11 residues. Germline values: CDR1 SQVTM, CDR2 ANQGSEA. CDR3 residues: CSVVTGETQYF. The CDR3 DNA reads TGCAGCGTGGTAACCGGGGAGACCCAGTACTTC.

This chain joins TRBV4-3 and TRBJ1-4, with D perhaps TRBD1 (6 bases). Trimming pared 0 bases from V and 3 bases from J, leaving 11 bases between. CDR3 length equals 16 residues. Germline values: CDR1 LGHNA, CDR2 YSLEER. The CDR3 DNA reads TGCGCCAGCAGCCAAGATGGTCCAGGGGCTAATGAAAAACTGTTTTTT. Encoded protein: CASSQDGPGANEKLFF.

This CDR3 is CASSQDGTKYYGYTF. The DNA of the CDR3 is TGTGCCAGCAGCCAAGACGGGACAAAGTACTATGGCTACACCTTC. The chain couples TRBV4-2 to TRBJ1-2; TRBD1 might be the D (6 bases). Germline V CDR1 and CDR2: LGHNA, YNFKEQ. CDR3 size: 15 residues. V lost 0 bases and J 3 bases, leaving 11 bases between the germline ends.